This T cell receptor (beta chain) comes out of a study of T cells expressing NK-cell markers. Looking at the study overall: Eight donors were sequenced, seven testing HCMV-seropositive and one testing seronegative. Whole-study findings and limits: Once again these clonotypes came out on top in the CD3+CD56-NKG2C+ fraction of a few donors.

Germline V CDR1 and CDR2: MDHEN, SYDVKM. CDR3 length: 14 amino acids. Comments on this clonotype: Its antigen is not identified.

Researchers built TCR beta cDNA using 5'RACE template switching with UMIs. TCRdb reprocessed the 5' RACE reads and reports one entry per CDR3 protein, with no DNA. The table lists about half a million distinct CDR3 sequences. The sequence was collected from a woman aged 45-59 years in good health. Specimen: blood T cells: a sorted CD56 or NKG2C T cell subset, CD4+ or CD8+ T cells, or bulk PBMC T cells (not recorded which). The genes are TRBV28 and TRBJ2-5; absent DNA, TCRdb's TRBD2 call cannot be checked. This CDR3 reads CASSLLSGQETQYF.